This entry lists 4 T cell receptor beta chains sequenced from one sample in a study of blood T cell repertoires in COVID-19. Sequencing used immunoSEQ multiplex PCR; TCRdb keeps in-frame clones, though not all of them. The table lists nearly 110,000 clones, less than 85% of them singletons. Sequences were obtained from peripheral blood. The receptors shown here come from a woman aged 55-69 years with acute or convalescent COVID-19.

The chain is built from TRBV19 and TRBJ1-4; a weak D match, TRBD1 (6 bases). CDR1 and CDR2 (germline): LNHDA, SQIVND (reference sequence). V was clipped by 5 bases and J by 5 bases, with 15 bases between them. CDR3 length: 15 residues. The CDR3 reads CASSLRQDWNEKLFF. CDR3 coding DNA: TGTGCCAGTAGTTTAAGACAGGACTGGAATGAAAAACTGTTTTTT.

The chain carries TRBV5-1 and TRBJ2-3, with unresolved D. The CDR3 contains 15 residues. Germline V gives CDR1 SGHRS, CDR2 YFSETQ. V was pared by 4 bases and J by 1 base, with 13 bases between. CDR3 nucleotide sequence: TGCGCCAGCAGCGAGGCTGGCGACCGCACAGATACGCAGTATTTT. Its protein is CASSEAGDRTDTQYF.

V gene TRBV3-1 (or the pseudogene TRBV3-2) combines with J gene TRBJ2-1; TRBD2 aligns across 7 bases. The CDR3 is 15 residues long. CDR1 LGHDT and CDR2 YNNKEL come from the germline V gene (reference sequence). V shed 4 bases and J 0 bases; nucleotides not matched to a gene: 3. CDR3 nucleotides: TGTGCCAGCAGCCCCGGGAGGAGCTCCTACAATGAGCAGTTCTTC. It codes for CASSPGRSSYNEQFF.

This chain connects TRBV11-2 to TRBJ1-2; D remains unclear. Between the trimmed V and J ends, which lost 5 bases and 8 bases, there was a span of 15 bases. The CDR3 is 13 amino acids. CDR1 is SGHAT and CDR2 is FQNNGV in the germline V gene. CDR3 region: CASSEGITQGYTF. CDR3 in DNA: TGTGCCAGCAGCGAGGGTATAACGCAGGGCTACACCTTC. Drawing the rest from reference TRBV11-2 and TRBJ1-2, the complete variable domain is EAGVAQSPRYKIIEKRQSVAFWCNPISGHATLYWYQQILGQGPKLLIQFQNNGVVDDSQLPKDRFSAERLKGVDSTLKIQPAKLEDSAVYLCASSEGITQGYTFGSGTRLTVV.